The 28 T cell receptor delta chains listed next were all sequenced from one sample in a study of Vδ1+ human thymocytes. The study's findings and limits: Highly polyclonal TRG and TRD repertoires with Gaussian CDR3 length distributions appeared in thymus.

Sequences come from RNA converted to cDNA by reverse transcription. Pooled V-gene forward primers with one constant-region reverse primer generated the CDR3 amplicons by multiplex PCR. TCRdb re-analyzed the multiplex PCR reads via CATT. The sample lists roughly 50,000 delta-chain clones, about 16% occurring once. What these receptors recognize is not known. Sequenced input: Vdelta1+ gamma-delta thymocytes from the thymus. Subset defined: FACS-sorted CD3+ TCRalphabeta- TCRVdelta1+ TCRVdelta2- thymocytes. These receptors came from a boy under two years old who had congenital heart surgery.

V and J are TRDV1 and TRDJ1, with D hard to call. This CDR3 is 16 amino acids long. The germline V gene has CDR1 TSWWSYY and CDR2 QGS. V was cut by 0 bases and J by 0 bases, with 11 bases left in between. The DNA for the CDR3 is TGTGCTCTTGGGGAACTACCCCAACTATACACCGATAAACTCATCTTT. It is translated as CALGELPQLYTDKLIF.

This clone was picked up a small number of times. This chain links TRDV1 with TRDJ1; a weak D match, TRDD3 (6 bases). The V end lost 1 base, the J end lost 0 bases, and 15 bases lay between the germline ends. The CDR3 has 17 amino acids. Germline V gene data show CDR1 as TSWWSYY and CDR2 as QGS. The CDR3 reads CALGEHGDLLYTDKLIF. The CDR3 DNA is TGTGCTCTTGGGGAACACGGGGATCTCCTGTACACCGATAAACTCATCTTT.

This clone was seen a handful of times. The rearrangement joins TRDV1 to TRDJ1, with 9 nucleotides matching TRDD2. The CDR3 runs 17 residues. The germline gives CDR1 TSWWSYY, CDR2 QGS. V gave up 9 bases and J gave up 4 bases; unmatched junction bases: 18. CDR3 amino acids: CALGLPSYGDMGDKLIF. As DNA, the CDR3 is TGTGCTCTGGGATTGCCTTCCTACGGGGATATGGGCGATAAACTCATCTTT.

This clone was recorded a few times. This chain links TRDV1 with TRDJ1; D may be TRDD2 or TRDD3 (7 bases each). The germline CDR1 and CDR2 sequences are TSWWSYY and QGS. This CDR3 comprises 20 residues. V lost 2 bases, J lost 0 bases, and 25 bases lay in between. CDR3 residues: CALGEGDPFLLGVYTDKLIF. CDR3 nucleotide sequence: TGTGCTCTTGGGGAAGGGGACCCCTTCCTTCTGGGGGTTTACACCGATAAACTCATCTTT.

This clone was recorded many times. The chain is built from TRDV2 and TRDJ1; no clear D. The V and J ends lost 6 bases and 0 bases respectively, with 13 bases between them. Germline CDR1 reads GEAIGNYY; CDR2 reads EKD. CDR3 length equals 14 residues. CDR3 loop: CACPHWAYTDKLIF. The CDR3 DNA reads TGTGCCTGTCCTCATTGGGCGTACACCGATAAACTCATCTTT.

The chain has TRDV1 and TRDJ1; D is unresolved. Germline V gene data show CDR1 as TSWWSYY and CDR2 as QGS. Trimming removed 3 bases from V and 0 bases from J, with 32 bases in between. CDR3 length: 22 residues. In DNA form, the CDR3 reads TGTGCTCTTGGGGACCCCGTTTCGGGTTCCCGGAGGCGCGTAGGGTACACCGATAAACTCATCTTT. It is translated as CALGDPVSGSRRRVGYTDKLIF.

V is TRDV1 and J is TRDJ1; 8 bases align to TRDD3. Unmatched junction bases numbered 26, after V lost 5 bases and J lost 3 bases. The CDR3 covers 21 residues. Germline-derived CDR1 and CDR2 are TSWWSYY and QGS. Here the CDR3 DNA reads TGTGCTCTTGGGATATCCTACGGTCAATTTACTGGGGGGATATGCGCCGATAAACTCATCTTT. Amino acids: CALGISYGQFTGGICADKLIF.

With respect to this clone: This specimen includes other DNA sequences encoding the same CDR3. The V call is TRDV2, the J call TRDJ1; TRDD3 aligns across 7 bases. Trimming at V came to 0 bases and at J to 2 bases, leaving 17 bases not matched to a gene. Germline CDR1 GEAIGNYY, CDR2 EKD. This CDR3 spans 19 amino acids. The CDR3 DNA reads TGTGCCTGTGACACCTATATGGGGCTGGGGGCTTCCATTACCGATAAACTCATCTTT. Encoded protein: CACDTYMGLGASITDKLIF.

This clone has a handful of counts. The rearrangement uses TRDV1 and TRDJ1; TRDD3 aligns across 10 bases. Losses at the gene ends were 0 bases for V and 8 bases for J; bases not matched to a gene: 24. Germline CDR1 TSWWSYY, CDR2 QGS. The length of the CDR3 is 21 residues. The CDR3 is CALGELGLPTMNWGILSKLIF. CDR3 in DNA: TGTGCTCTTGGGGAACTAGGGCTTCCTACTATGAACTGGGGGATCCTATCAAAACTCATCTTT.

This clone turned up a few times. V usage is TRDV1 and J usage is TRDJ1; 7 bases are shared with TRDD2. V gave up 2 bases and J gave up 2 bases; unmatched junction bases: 17. The CDR3 has 19 amino acids. Germline V lookup: CDR1 TSWWSYY, CDR2 QGS. For the CDR3, the DNA is TGTGCTCTTGGGGAATCTGACTTCCTATCAAGACGCGGGACCGATAAACTCATCTTT. This encodes CALGESDFLSRRGTDKLIF.

The rearrangement links TRDV1 to TRDJ1; TRDD3 aligns across 7 bases. Germline values: CDR1 TSWWSYY, CDR2 QGS. The CDR3 is 16 amino acids. J gave up 2 bases and V 6 bases, and 12 bases lay outside the gene matches. Here the CDR3 DNA reads TGTGCTCTTGGTCGACTTCGGGGGATCAGTACCGATAAACTCATCTTT. This codes for CALGRLRGISTDKLIF.

J is TRDJ1 and V is TRDV1; D gene unclear. The CDR3 is 16 amino acids. Germline loops: CDR1 TSWWSYY, CDR2 QGS. V was clipped by 0 bases and J by 2 bases, with 13 bases between them. CDR3 protein: CALGELAPQLTDKLIF. The CDR3 nucleotides are TGTGCTCTTGGGGAACTGGCCCCCCAGCTTACCGATAAACTCATCTTT.

There are a few counts of this clone. The chain employs TRDV1 and TRDJ1; 7 positions match TRDD3. The germline V gene has CDR1 TSWWSYY and CDR2 QGS. V shed 2 bases and J 1 base; nucleotides not matched to a gene: 31. There are 24 residues in the CDR3. The CDR3 region is CALGEVRSQPTKPNGGGLTDKLIF. CDR3 sequence (DNA): TGTGCTCTTGGGGAAGTAAGGTCCCAACCTACGAAACCAAATGGTGGGGGACTCACCGATAAACTCATCTTT.

This clone was detected a few times. The genes are TRDV1 and TRDJ1, with a weak D call TRDD3 (5 bases). The V gene lost 9 bases and the J gene lost 2 bases, with 13 bases spanning the gap. CDR1 and CDR2 from the germline V gene are TSWWSYY and QGS. This CDR3 has 13 residues. CDR3 loop: CALWISGTDKLIF. As DNA, the CDR3 is TGTGCTCTCTGGATAAGTGGGACCGATAAACTCATCTTT.

This chain links TRDV1 with TRDJ1; D unclear. Trimming removed 4 bases at V and 3 bases at J, with 9 bases between. Germline V gives CDR1 TSWWSYY, CDR2 QGS. The CDR3 is 13 amino acids. The CDR3 protein is CALGGPPSDKLIF. The CDR3 DNA reads as TGTGCTCTTGGGGGACCCCCGTCCGATAAACTCATCTTT.

This rearrangement joins TRDV1 to TRDJ1; 8 nucleotides align to TRDD3. After removal of 4 bases from V and 0 bases from J, the junction contained 22 bases not matched to a gene. The CDR3 loop spans 21 amino acids. Germline CDR1 is TSWWSYY and CDR2 is QGS. The CDR3 is CALGVPAYVGLLGAYTDKLIF. The CDR3 region has the DNA TGTGCTCTTGGGGTCCCCGCCTACGTGGGCTTACTGGGGGCCTACACCGATAAACTCATCTTT.

This clone was detected only a few times. The chain recombines TRDV1 with TRDJ4, with 13 bases aligning to TRDD3. Germline-derived CDR1 and CDR2 are TSWWSYY and QGS. The CDR3 totals 22 residues. V lost 1 base and J lost 5; bases outside the gene matches: 25. The CDR3 DNA is TGTGCTCTTGGGGAACAGGGGCTTGATCCTACCTGGATACTGGGGGATACGAGCCCCCTGATCTTT. This translates into CALGEQGLDPTWILGDTSPLIF.

This sequence joins TRDV1 and TRDJ1; 10 bases map to TRDD3. Germline lookup yields CDR1 TSWWSYY and CDR2 QGS. The CDR3 contains 24 residues. J was trimmed by 0 bases and V by 0 bases; bases with no gene match: 25. In nucleotides, the CDR3 is TGTGCTCTTGGGGAACTAGGACGGTCTTCCTACGTATGGGGGATACAGCGGGACACCGATAAACTCATCTTT. This translates into CALGELGRSSYVWGIQRDTDKLIF.

Turning to this clone: This CDR3 is also generated by other DNA sequences in the sample. The chain employs TRDV1 and TRDJ1; 11 nucleotides line up with TRDD3. The CDR3 has 19 residues. Germline-derived CDR1 and CDR2 are TSWWSYY and QGS. Trimming took 0 bases from V and 4 from J; bases not matched to a gene: 13. The CDR3 DNA reads as TGTGCTCTTGGGGAACTTTGTCCCTATACTGGGGGATATATCGATAAACTCATCTTT. Its translation: CALGELCPYTGGYIDKLIF.

The chain has TRDV2 and TRDJ4, with 9 bases aligning to TRDD3. The germline CDR1 and CDR2 sequences are GEAIGNYY and EKD. The CDR3 sequence is 18 residues long. The junction had 19 bases not matched to a gene; V was cut back by 3 bases and J by 3 bases. The CDR3 coding sequence is TGTGCCTGTGACGATAGGGCCTTAGGGGATACGCGTTGTGGACCCCTGATCTTT. Its protein product is CACDDRALGDTRCGPLIF.

This clone was counted only a few times. This chain joins TRDV1 and TRDJ1; D is unclear. From germline, CDR1 is TSWWSYY and CDR2 QGS. The CDR3 length is 16 residues. The V end was cut by 4 bases, the J end by 4 bases, with 19 bases between. Written as DNA, the CDR3 is TGTGCTCTTGGGGCCTATTTAAGGTCCCTAGACGATAAACTCATCTTT. This translates into CALGAYLRSLDDKLIF.

A remark on this clone: The junction shows a germline mismatch at one end, possibly a read error. The chain joins TRDV1 to TRDJ1; 8 bases agree with TRDD3. The CDR3 totals 15 residues. Germline loops: CDR1 TSWWSYY, CDR2 QGS. The CDR3 bases are TGCGCTCTTGGTATCCTGGGGGACAACACCGATAAACTCATCTTT. This encodes CALGILGDNTDKLIF.

V gene TRDV1 combines with J gene TRDJ1; D is undetermined. Trimming cost V 0 bases and J 8 bases, with 16 bases left between them. Germline V gene lookup returns CDR1 TSWWSYY and CDR2 QGS. CDR3 length: 15 residues. This chain's CDR3 is CALGELAYMRSKLIF. The CDR3 DNA follows: TGTGCTCTTGGGGAACTAGCTTATATGCGGTCCAAACTCATCTTT.

The gene calls are TRDV1 and TRDJ1; TRDD2 matches 8 bases. Per germline, CDR1 TSWWSYY and CDR2 QGS. Unmatched junction bases numbered 19, after V lost 4 bases and J lost 0 bases. CDR3 size: 20 residues. DNA for the CDR3: TGTGCTCTTGGGGGAGCTTCCTACGGGATGCTGGGGATCCACACCGATAAACTCATCTTT. It codes for CALGGASYGMLGIHTDKLIF.

The table lists this clone with a few counts. J is TRDJ1 and V is TRDV1, with TRDD3 matching over 11 bases. The V segment lost 0 bases and the J segment 0 bases; nucleotides outside the gene matches: 15. The CDR3 extends over 21 amino acids. The germline CDR1 and CDR2 sequences are TSWWSYY and QGS. The CDR3 here is CALGELLSPFLGDTYTDKLIF. Written as DNA, the CDR3 is TGTGCTCTTGGGGAACTGCTGTCCCCCTTCCTGGGGGATACCTACACCGATAAACTCATCTTT.

In its sample, this clone was seen a few times. The chain recombines TRDV1 with TRDJ1; 10 nucleotides match TRDD3. Trimming removed 3 bases from V and 0 bases from J; junction bases left unmatched: 13. The germline CDR1 and CDR2 sequences are TSWWSYY and QGS. The CDR3 is 19 amino acids. CDR3 sequence: CALGDLLPGGYGYTDKLIF. The CDR3 DNA sequence: TGTGCTCTTGGGGACCTCCTTCCCGGGGGATACGGATACACCGATAAACTCATCTTT.

The chain recombines TRDV1 with TRDJ1, with 7 bases identical to TRDD3. From germline, CDR1 is TSWWSYY and CDR2 QGS. V lost 3 bases and J lost 3; bases outside the gene matches: 28. This CDR3 is built from 22 residues. DNA for the CDR3: TGTGCTCTTGGGGAGTGGTACTCTCCTTACTCCGCAGGGATACCCCCCGCCGATAAACTCATCTTT. Translating gives CALGEWYSPYSAGIPPADKLIF.

The chain recombines TRDV1 with TRDJ1; TRDD2 matches at 8 bases. CDR3 size: 23 residues. Germline trimming cut 0 bases from V and 0 bases from J; bases unmatched to any gene: 24. Germline V CDR1 and CDR2: TSWWSYY, QGS. This chain's CDR3 is CALGELTSYLPPSGDPYTDKLIF. CDR3 nucleotide sequence: TGTGCTCTTGGGGAACTTACTTCCTACCTGCCACCTTCGGGGGACCCGTACACCGATAAACTCATCTTT.